The source of this T cell receptor (beta chain) is a study of T cells after yellow fever vaccination. Whole-study context: SMART-Seq v4 Ultra Low Input handled preparation of low-cell-number fractions. Study results and caveats: Most clones from primary vaccination resurfaced after the booster (approximately 96% CD4, about 91% CD8). Highly abundant clonotypes carried over from the bulk population could end up in FACS-sorted repertoires as contaminants.

It was through 5'RACE template switching that TCR cDNA was made, with a universal primer site and UMIs added. TCRdb independently ran MiXCR on the 5' RACE reads; one entry per CDR3 protein. The sample contains 500,000 to 650,000 distinct CDR3 sequences, approximately 13% of which appear only once. This clonotype has a count of ten or more. What it binds is unknown. Germline V gives CDR1 DFQATT, CDR2 SNEGSKA (reference sequence). V lost 3 bases and J lost 7, with 6 bases in between. This CDR3 is 10 amino acids long. The clonotype originates from a man aged 25-45 years who received the YFV17D yellow fever vaccine. The rearrangement uses TRBV20-1 and TRBJ1-1; D gene unclear. This sample comprised PBMCs, obtained on the day of the yellow fever booster vaccination. The DNA for the CDR3 is TGCAGTGCTAGTTTCGATGAAGCTTTCTTT. Translated: CSASFDEAFF.